One sample yielded the 3 T cell receptor beta chains listed below, sequenced in a study of blood T cell dynamics during melanoma immunotherapy. Using immunoSEQ multiplex PCR, the repertoire was profiled, and TCRdb retains in-frame clones only, with some absent. Found here are 15,000 or so clones, roughly nine tenths of them singletons; the top ten hold around 8%. This sample's time point: week 3, after first cycle of checkpoint inhibitor. This sample comprised blood, obtained from a patient treated with checkpoint blockade. These receptor sequences come from a human donor with melanoma.

The chain is built from TRBV9 and TRBJ2-2; TRBD2 matches at 10 bases. V shed 3 bases and J 3 bases; nucleotides not matched to a gene: 2. In germline, CDR1 is SGDLS, CDR2 YYNGEE. The CDR3 runs to 15 residues. CDR3 nucleotide sequence: TGTGCCAGCAGCGGAGGACTAGCGGACACCGGGGAGCTGTTTTTT. As protein: CASSGGLADTGELFF.

This chain joins TRBV2 and TRBJ2-7; 7 bases match TRBD1. The CDR3 runs 13 residues. Germline V gene sequence: CDR1 SNHLY, CDR2 FYNNEI. Trimming took 4 bases from V and 5 from J; bases not matched to a gene: 5. CDR3 sequence: CASSGYRGDEQYF. The CDR3, as DNA: TGTGCCAGCAGTGGGTACAGGGGCGACGAGCAGTACTTC.

The chain uses TRBV6-5 and TRBJ2-7, with TRBD2 matching over 9 bases. Germline-derived CDR1 and CDR2 are MNHEY and SVGAGI. J gave up 1 base and V 6 bases, and 4 bases lay outside the gene matches. The CDR3 covers 14 residues. The CDR3 nucleotides are TGTGCCAGCAGCCGTAGCGGGAGTTCCTACGAGCAGTACTTC. Translated: CASSRSGSSYEQYF.